This T cell receptor (beta chain) came from a study of a mutant IDH1 vaccine in newly diagnosed glioma. On this clone: Antigen specificity is unknown.

The time point is: week 23, last vaccination. Doses consisted of 300 ug of mutant IDH1 20-mer peptide each, paired with topical imiquimod. Clones were sequenced by immunoSEQ multiplex PCR, and TCRdb holds only the in-frame ones, with some missing. This sample has 50,000 to 60,000 clones, with roughly 80% found just once. Germline CDR1 and CDR2: MNHNS and SASEGT. CDR3 size: 13 residues. This rearrangement joins TRBV6-1 to TRBJ2-1; 9 bases are a match to TRBD1. The sequencing used PBMCs, collected from a glioma patient whose treatment included an IDH1 peptide vaccine. The clonotype was recovered from a man aged 35 to 55 with glioma. Here the CDR3 DNA reads TGTGCTACCCAGGGACAGGGATACAATGAGCAGTTCTTC. Its protein product is CATQGQGYNEQFF.